The 17 T cell receptor beta chains in this list originate from one sample, sequenced in a study of shared T cell receptors in the human thymus (dated by TCRdb to the early 2020s). The library relied on the immunoSEQ multiplex PCR assay. The table comes from immuneACCESS by way of TCRdb, which keeps in-frame sequences with V and J called. Part of the clones is missing from these tables; in studies checked, under half for an unresolved V gene and the rest for unknown reasons. In this sample the table shows 500,000 to 750,000 clones, more than 75% of which occur a single time. The ten most abundant clones make up about 0.01% of the sample. This same sample was also part of a study on human thymus T cells.

Sequences were obtained from thymocytes. These receptors were obtained from a boy under two years old with a congenital heart defect. Donor details come from another sample of the same person, matched by shared clones.

This sequence joins TRBV27 and TRBJ2-7, with 8 bases identical to TRBD2. The CDR3 spans 14 residues. Germline values: CDR1 MNHEY, CDR2 SMNVEV (reference sequence). V trimming: 4 bases; J trimming: 2 bases; junction bases outside the gene matches: 4. CDR3 nucleotide sequence: TGTGCCAGCAGTTCGCGGGAGGCTACCTACGAGCAGTACTTC. It translates to CASSSREATYEQYF.

This rearrangement joins TRBV27 to TRBJ2-7; D not certain. The CDR3 contains 15 residues. Germline V gene lookup returns CDR1 MNHEY and CDR2 SMNVEV (reference sequence). Trimming took 7 bases from V and 2 from J, leaving 18 bases between them. CDR3 sequence: CASTPRGISPYEQYF. CDR3 DNA: TGTGCCAGCACCCCCCGAGGAATCTCCCCCTACGAGCAGTACTTC.

This chain links TRBV5-1 with TRBJ2-3; tentatively, D is TRBD2 (6 bases). The CDR3 covers 17 residues. In germline, CDR1 is SGHRS, CDR2 YFSETQ. Trimming removed 6 bases from V and 0 bases from J, with 20 bases in between. This chain's CDR3 is CASTPSEGERSTDTQYF. The CDR3 DNA is TGCGCCAGCACCCCTAGCGAAGGGGAGCGAAGCACAGATACGCAGTATTTT.

The chain is built from TRBV5-1 and TRBJ2-7; 7 bases line up with TRBD1. Trimming at V came to 2 bases and at J to 2 bases, leaving 7 bases not matched to a gene. The CDR3 covers 15 residues. In germline, CDR1 is SGHRS, CDR2 YFSETQ. CDR3 DNA sequence: TGCGCCAGCAGCTTTCGGACAGGCAGAACCTACGAGCAGTACTTC. The encoded protein is CASSFRTGRTYEQYF.

The chain recombines TRBV19 with TRBJ2-1, with 10 bases aligning to TRBD2. The CDR3 is 18 residues long. In germline, CDR1 is LNHDA, CDR2 SQIVND (reference sequence). V trimming: 0 bases; J trimming: 5 bases; junction bases outside the gene matches: 10. In DNA form, the CDR3 reads TGTGCCAGTAGTATAGATCGGCTAGCGGGAGAAGGGGACAATGAGCAGTTCTTC. Its translation: CASSIDRLAGEGDNEQFF.

V and J are TRBV5-1 and TRBJ2-7, with 10 positions matching TRBD2. J lost 3 bases, V lost 4 bases, and 10 bases had no gene match. This CDR3 region has 16 residues. CDR1 SGHRS and CDR2 YFSETQ come from the germline V gene. CDR3 DNA: TGCGCCAGCAGCCTATCCGGGACTAGCGCTAACTACGAGCAGTACTTC. Encoded protein: CASSLSGTSANYEQYF.

CDR3 amino acids: CAITRAGGPGRHTGELFF. CDR3 nucleotide sequence: TGTGCCATCACTCGAGCGGGAGGCCCCGGTCGGCACACCGGGGAGCTGTTTTTT. The genes are TRBV10-3 and TRBJ2-2, with 9 bases identical to TRBD2. V gave up 7 bases and J gave up 3 bases; unmatched junction bases: 15. Germline V gene data show CDR1 as ENHRY and CDR2 as SYGVKD. The CDR3 is 18 amino acids.

The rearrangement links TRBV2 to TRBJ1-5; TRBD1 is a possible D gene (6 bases). Germline V gives CDR1 SNHLY, CDR2 FYNNEI. CDR3 length equals 12 residues. Trimming removed 3 bases at V and 7 bases at J, with 7 bases between. The CDR3 DNA sequence: TGTGCCAGCAGTGAGAGGGGGCAGCCCCAGCATTTT. This encodes CASSERGQPQHF.

This chain joins TRBV6-4 and TRBJ2-3; tentatively, D is TRBD2 (6 bases). Trimming took 2 bases from V and 0 from J, leaving 9 bases between them. The CDR3 totals 15 residues. Germline values: CDR1 MRHNA, CDR2 SNTAGT. The CDR3 nucleotides are TGTGCCAGCAGTGACGGGGGGAGCAGCACAGATACGCAGTATTTT. It yields the protein CASSDGGSSTDTQYF.

This chain uses TRBV28 with TRBJ1-1; D remains unclear. Germline lookup yields CDR1 MDHEN and CDR2 SYDVKM. Deletions cut 10 bases from V and 4 bases from J, with 22 bases between. The CDR3 totals 15 residues. The CDR3 nucleotides read TGTGCCACCCGAGACACACCGCGGGGAGTCACTGAAGCTTTCTTT. Encoded protein: CATRDTPRGVTEAFF.

The chain is built from TRBV30 and TRBJ2-7; tentative D call: TRBD2 (6 bases). In germline, CDR1 is GTSNPN, CDR2 SVGIG (reference sequence). The V end was cut by 2 bases, the J end by 3 bases, with 20 bases between. The CDR3 is made up of 16 amino acids. CDR3 coding DNA: TGTGCCTGGAGTCACACCTTTGGGGGGTTTGACTACGAGCAGTACTTC. It codes for CAWSHTFGGFDYEQYF.

The rearrangement links TRBV19 to TRBJ1-3; D is perhaps TRBD1 (5 bases). This CDR3 is built from 13 residues. V lost 4 bases and J lost 4, with 8 bases in between. Looked up from germline, CDR1 is LNHDA and CDR2 is SQIVND (reference sequence). The CDR3 DNA follows: TGTGCCAGTAGTAAAGGGGAAGGAAACACCATATATTTT. As protein: CASSKGEGNTIYF.

The chain combines TRBV4-2 with TRBJ2-2; 10 bases match TRBD2. J gave up 7 bases and V 3 bases, and 8 bases lay outside the gene matches. The CDR3 has 16 residues. Germline CDR1 and CDR2: LGHNA and YNFKEQ. CDR3 amino acids: CASSQDLAGANGELFF. CDR3 in DNA: TGTGCCAGCAGCCAGGATCTAGCGGGAGCCAACGGGGAGCTGTTTTTT.

This chain connects TRBV5-6 to TRBJ1-1; perhaps TRBD1 as D (6 bases). V shed 0 bases and J shed 11 bases, with 23 bases lying between them. This CDR3 is 16 amino acids long. Germline CDR1 is SGHDT and CDR2 is YYEEEE. CDR3 DNA sequence: TGTGCCAGCAGCTTGGGGCGCGGGGGGCCCCCAATAGGGGCTTTCTTT. It codes for CASSLGRGGPPIGAFF.

The chain is built from TRBV7-2 and TRBJ1-5; 7 bases align to TRBD1. In germline, CDR1 is SGHTA, CDR2 FQGNSA. The trim removed 1 base at V and 11 bases at J, leaving 5 bases unmatched. The CDR3 consists of 13 residues. The CDR3 loop is CASSLGQGSAQHF. The DNA of the CDR3 is TGTGCCAGCAGCTTAGGACAGGGTTCGGCCCAGCATTTT.

This clone was seen a single time. This rearrangement joins TRBV10-3 to TRBJ2-3; 10 bases match TRBD1. Germline loops: CDR1 ENHRY, CDR2 SYGVKD. The CDR3 runs 13 residues. V shed 9 bases and J 4 bases; nucleotides not matched to a gene: 4. This CDR3 reads CAIWTGGADTQYF. The CDR3 DNA reads as TGTGCCATTTGGACAGGGGGGGCAGATACGCAGTATTTT.

The rearrangement joins TRBV9 to TRBJ2-7; 15 nucleotides match TRBD2. The CDR3 has 15 residues. Germline V gives CDR1 SGDLS, CDR2 YYNGEE. Trimming cost V 4 bases and J 4 bases; bases outside gene matches: 3. The CDR3 loop reads CASSLGTSGRYEQYF. Here the CDR3 DNA reads TGTGCCAGCAGCCTAGGGACTAGCGGGAGGTACGAGCAGTACTTC.